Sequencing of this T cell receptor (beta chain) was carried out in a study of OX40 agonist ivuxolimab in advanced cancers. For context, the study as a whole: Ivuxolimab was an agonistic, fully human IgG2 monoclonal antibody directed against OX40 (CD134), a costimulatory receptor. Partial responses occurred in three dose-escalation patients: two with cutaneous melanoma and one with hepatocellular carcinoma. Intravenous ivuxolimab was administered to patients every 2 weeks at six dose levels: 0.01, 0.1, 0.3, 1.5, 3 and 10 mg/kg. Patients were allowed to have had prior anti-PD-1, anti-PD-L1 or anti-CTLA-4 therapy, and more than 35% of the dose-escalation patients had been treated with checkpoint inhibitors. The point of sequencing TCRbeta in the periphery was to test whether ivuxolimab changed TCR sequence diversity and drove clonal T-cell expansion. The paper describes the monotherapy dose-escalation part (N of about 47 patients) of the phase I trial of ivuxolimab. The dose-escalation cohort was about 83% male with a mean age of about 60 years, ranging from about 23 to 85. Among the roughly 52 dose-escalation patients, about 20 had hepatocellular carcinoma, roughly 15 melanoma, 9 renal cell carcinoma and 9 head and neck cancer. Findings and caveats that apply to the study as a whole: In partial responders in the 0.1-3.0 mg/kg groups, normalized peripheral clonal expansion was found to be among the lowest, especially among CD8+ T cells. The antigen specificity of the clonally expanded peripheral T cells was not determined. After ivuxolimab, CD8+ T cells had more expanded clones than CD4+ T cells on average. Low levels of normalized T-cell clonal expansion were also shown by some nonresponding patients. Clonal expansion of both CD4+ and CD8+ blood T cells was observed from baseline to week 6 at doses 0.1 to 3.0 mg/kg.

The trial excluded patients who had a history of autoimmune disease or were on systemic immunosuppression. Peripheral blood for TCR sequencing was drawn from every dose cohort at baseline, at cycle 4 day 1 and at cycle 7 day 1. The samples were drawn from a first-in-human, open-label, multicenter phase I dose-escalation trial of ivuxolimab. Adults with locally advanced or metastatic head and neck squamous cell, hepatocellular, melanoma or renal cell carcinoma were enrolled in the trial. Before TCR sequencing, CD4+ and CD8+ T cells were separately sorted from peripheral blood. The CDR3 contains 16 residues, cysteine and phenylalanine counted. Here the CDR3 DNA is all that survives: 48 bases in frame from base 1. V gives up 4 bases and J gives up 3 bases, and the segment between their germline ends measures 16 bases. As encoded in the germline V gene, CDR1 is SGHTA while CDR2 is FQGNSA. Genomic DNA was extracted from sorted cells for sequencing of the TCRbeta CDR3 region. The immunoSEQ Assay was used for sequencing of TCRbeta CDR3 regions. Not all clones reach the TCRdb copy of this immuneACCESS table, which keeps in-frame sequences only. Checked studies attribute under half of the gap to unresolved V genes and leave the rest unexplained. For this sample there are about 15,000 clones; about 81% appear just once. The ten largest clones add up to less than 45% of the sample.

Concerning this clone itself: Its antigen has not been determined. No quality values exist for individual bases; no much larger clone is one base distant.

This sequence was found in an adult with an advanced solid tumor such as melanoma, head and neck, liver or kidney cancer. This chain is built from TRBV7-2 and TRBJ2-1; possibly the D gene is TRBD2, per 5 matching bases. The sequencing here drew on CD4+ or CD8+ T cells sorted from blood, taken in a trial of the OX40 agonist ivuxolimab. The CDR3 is CASSSIRDYIYNEQFF. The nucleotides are TGTGCCAGCAGCTCTATCCGGGATTACATCTACAATGAGCAGTTCTTC. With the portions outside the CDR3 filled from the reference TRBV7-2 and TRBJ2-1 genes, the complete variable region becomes GAGVSQSPSNKVTEKGKDVELRCDPISGHTALYWYRQSLGQGLEFLIYFQGNSAPDKSGLPSDRFSAERTGGSVSTLTIQRTQQEDSAVYLCASSSIRDYIYNEQFFGPGTRLTVL.